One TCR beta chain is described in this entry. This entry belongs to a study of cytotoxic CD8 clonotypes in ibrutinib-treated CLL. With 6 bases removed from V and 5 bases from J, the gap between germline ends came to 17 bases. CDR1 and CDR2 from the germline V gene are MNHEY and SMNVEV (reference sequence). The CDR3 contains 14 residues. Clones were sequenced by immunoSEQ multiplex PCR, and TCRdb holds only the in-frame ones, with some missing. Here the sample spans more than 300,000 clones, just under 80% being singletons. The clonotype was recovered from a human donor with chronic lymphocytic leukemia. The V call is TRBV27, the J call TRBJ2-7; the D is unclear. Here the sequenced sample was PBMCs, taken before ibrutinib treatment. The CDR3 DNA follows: TGTGCCAGCAGCCGGACGTTGGCTGATAACGAGCAGTACTTC. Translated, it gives CASSRTLADNEQYF.